The 32 T cell receptor beta chains below all came from one sample that was sequenced in a study of T cell responses to AZD1222 COVID-19 vaccine. Some clones are missing from TCRdb's copy, which holds only in-frame ones; the method was immunoSEQ multiplex PCR. The sample has 99,000 or so clones, around 89% seen once. Sequenced here: peripheral blood, sampled on day 0 of AZD1222 vaccination. Receptor source: an adult in good health.

This clone appeared once. This chain uses TRBV7-2 with TRBJ1-2; D remains unclear. The CDR3 length is 14 residues. V was shortened by 5 bases and J by 4 bases, with 14 bases between the two germline ends. Germline V gene sequence: CDR1 SGHTA, CDR2 FQGNSA. The CDR3 is CASSRRTEFYGYTF. CDR3 DNA: TGTGCCAGCAGCCGCCGGACGGAGTTCTATGGCTACACCTTC.

This clone showed up just once. The chain links TRBV7-2 to TRBJ1-4, with TRBD1 matching 11 bases. Germline V CDR1 and CDR2: SGHTA, FQGNSA. CDR3 length equals 16 residues. The J segment lost 8 bases and the V segment lost 1 base, leaving 6 bases of the junction unmatched. CDR3 sequence: CASSLVGTGGQEKLFF. The CDR3 DNA reads TGTGCCAGCAGCTTAGTAGGGACAGGGGGGCAGGAAAAACTGTTTTTT. The variable domain in full, completed from reference TRBV7-2 and TRBJ1-4, reads GAGVSQSPSNKVTEKGKDVELRCDPISGHTALYWYRQSLGQGLEFLIYFQGNSAPDKSGLPSDRFSAERTGGSVSTLTIQRTQQEDSAVYLCASSLVGTGGQEKLFFGSGTQLSVL.

This sequence joins TRBV2 and TRBJ2-2; 11 positions agree with TRBD2. V gave up 4 bases and J gave up 6 bases; unmatched junction bases: 4. There are 15 residues in the CDR3. CDR1 SNHLY and CDR2 FYNNEI come from the germline V gene. DNA for the CDR3: TGTGCCAGCAGTGGGACTAGCGGGTCGGCCGGGGAGCTGTTTTTT. Translated: CASSGTSGSAGELFF.

The rearrangement joins TRBV9 to TRBJ2-5; D might be TRBD2 (5 bases). With 0 bases removed from V and 7 bases from J, the gap between germline ends came to 13 bases. This CDR3 has 14 amino acids. The V gene's germline CDR1 is SGDLS and CDR2 YYNGEE. The CDR3 loop reads CASSVVGREGTQYF. The CDR3, as DNA: TGTGCCAGCAGCGTAGTAGGACGAGAGGGGACCCAGTACTTC.

The V and J genes are TRBV29-1 and TRBJ1-1, with a weak D call TRBD1 (5 bases). V was clipped by 7 bases and J by 0 bases, with 15 bases between them. This CDR3 spans 14 amino acids. Germline CDR1 reads SQVTM; CDR2 reads ANQGSEA. CDR3 nucleotides: TGCAGCGCCGCCGGGACCCCAATGAACACTGAAGCTTTCTTT. Encoded protein: CSAAGTPMNTEAFF.

The chain has TRBV5-4 and TRBJ2-2; 7 bases line up with TRBD2. Trimming cost V 0 bases and J 4 bases; bases outside gene matches: 3. This CDR3 is 15 amino acids long. Germline CDR1 SGHNT, CDR2 YYREEE (reference sequence). The DNA of the CDR3 is TGTGCCAGCAGCTTGGATGGGGGGGTCACCGGGGAGCTGTTTTTT. This sequence encodes CASSLDGGVTGELFF.

V and J are TRBV5-1 and TRBJ2-2, with D perhaps TRBD1 or TRBD2 (5 bases each). Trimming pared 4 bases from V and 7 bases from J, leaving 20 bases between. Germline V gene sequence: CDR1 SGHRS, CDR2 YFSETQ. The CDR3 covers 16 residues. In nucleotides, the CDR3 is TGCGCCAGCAGCCCCGCGGGTAGCTGGGGGAACGGGGAGCTGTTTTTT. It codes for CASSPAGSWGNGELFF.

The gene calls are TRBV7-8 and TRBJ1-5; 10 positions agree with TRBD1. Germline lookup yields CDR1 SGHVS and CDR2 FQNEAQ. The CDR3 spans 16 residues. The V and J ends lost 5 bases and 3 bases, in that order; junction bases with no gene match: 7. The CDR3 DNA reads as TGTGCCAGCAGCCTAGGGACAGGGGTAACCAATCAGCCCCAGCATTTT. It translates to CASSLGTGVTNQPQHF.

This clone was detected a few times. V is TRBV11-2 and J is TRBJ2-7; possibly TRBD1 for D (6 bases). V lost 7 bases to trimming and J lost 1 base, with 23 bases between them. Germline assignment: CDR1 SGHAT and CDR2 FQNNGV. CDR3 length: 17 residues. DNA of the CDR3: TGTGCCAGCACCCTGGGCCAACCCGGGACAAGTTCCTACGAGCAGTACTTC. This sequence encodes CASTLGQPGTSSYEQYF.

The chain has TRBV9 and TRBJ1-2, with TRBD1 matching over 7 bases. The junction had 8 bases not matched to a gene; V was cut back by 4 bases and J by 2 bases. Per the germline V gene, CDR1 is SGDLS and CDR2 is YYNGEE. The length of the CDR3 is 15 residues. CDR3 nucleotide sequence: TGTGCCAGCAGCTTAAGAACAGGGGAGAACTATGGCTACACCTTC. This sequence encodes CASSLRTGENYGYTF.

Only one count was recorded for this clone. This chain connects TRBV9 to TRBJ2-4; D ambiguous. This CDR3 region has 16 residues. Trimming removed 4 bases from V and 3 bases from J, with 17 bases in between. The germline gives CDR1 SGDLS, CDR2 YYNGEE. The CDR3 DNA sequence: TGTGCCAGCAGCTATGATGCCGGCAGCTACAAAAACATTCAGTACTTC. It translates to CASSYDAGSYKNIQYF.

The V call is TRBV11-3, the J call TRBJ2-1; TRBD1 agrees at 7 bases. Germline loops: CDR1 SGHNT, CDR2 YENEEA. Trimming removed 0 bases from V and 4 bases from J; junction bases left unmatched: 9. The CDR3 runs to 17 residues. The DNA for the CDR3 is TGTGCCAGCAGCTTAGAAGGTTTGGGCAGGGGGTACAATGAGCAGTTCTTC. It encodes CASSLEGLGRGYNEQFF.

The genes are TRBV5-1 and TRBJ2-1, with 9 bases matching TRBD1. Germline V gene data show CDR1 as SGHRS and CDR2 as YFSETQ. Trimming at V came to 4 bases and at J to 3 bases, leaving 11 bases not matched to a gene. CDR3 length: 17 residues. This CDR3 is CASSVATGTGNYNEQFF. CDR3 DNA: TGCGCCAGCAGCGTTGCTACCGGGACAGGGAACTACAATGAGCAGTTCTTC.

V usage is TRBV6-5 and J usage is TRBJ2-2; D possibly corresponds to TRBD2 (7 bases). Trimming shortened V by 11 bases and J by 3 bases, and 16 bases separated the two germline ends. The germline V gene has CDR1 MNHEY and CDR2 SVGAGI. This CDR3 region has 14 residues. The DNA of the CDR3 is TGTGCCGTACGAGGGGGGGTGGACACCGGGGAGCTGTTTTTT. Its protein is CAVRGGVDTGELFF.

The chain links TRBV5-4 to TRBJ1-4, with D possibly TRBD1 on 6 matching bases. Between the trimmed V and J ends, which lost 4 bases and 8 bases, there was a span of 18 bases. The CDR3 extends over 15 amino acids. Germline values: CDR1 SGHNT, CDR2 YYREEE (reference sequence). The CDR3 region has the DNA TGTGCCAGCAGCCCCGGGGGCGGGGTTCGGGAAAAACTGTTTTTT. Translation gives CASSPGGGVREKLFF.

V usage is TRBV2 and J usage is TRBJ2-5; 12 bases agree with TRBD2. The V segment lost 7 bases and the J segment 5 bases; nucleotides outside the gene matches: 5. This CDR3 has 14 residues. CDR1 and CDR2 from the germline V gene are SNHLY and FYNNEI. The CDR3 loop is CASKLAGGLETQYF. The CDR3 DNA reads as TGTGCCAGCAAGCTAGCGGGGGGGCTGGAGACCCAGTACTTC.

This clone came up once. The V call is TRBV5-1, the J call TRBJ2-7, with D unresolved. V was clipped by 4 bases and J by 5 bases, with 10 bases between them. CDR3 length: 12 residues. Germline loops: CDR1 SGHRS, CDR2 YFSETQ. CDR3 nucleotides: TGCGCCAGCAGCACCTACCAGGACGAGCAGTACTTC. It codes for CASSTYQDEQYF.

The chain employs TRBV2 and TRBJ2-3; D possibly corresponds to TRBD2 (7 bases). V was pared by 6 bases and J by 6 bases, with 22 bases between. The CDR3 contains 16 residues. In germline, CDR1 is SNHLY, CDR2 FYNNEI. In nucleotides, the CDR3 is TGTGCCAGCAGGGATACTAGTGGGGGGGCCAAGGATACGCAGTATTTT. The encoded protein is CASRDTSGGAKDTQYF.

The V call is TRBV6-4, the J call TRBJ1-1; D possibly corresponds to TRBD1 (5 bases). Trimming pared 6 bases from V and 4 bases from J, leaving 15 bases between. CDR1 is MRHNA and CDR2 is SNTAGT in the germline V gene. The CDR3 is 14 amino acids. Here the CDR3 reads CASSASWQGTEAFF. DNA of the CDR3: TGTGCCAGCAGCGCGTCGTGGCAGGGCACTGAAGCTTTCTTT.

The chain carries TRBV4-2 and TRBJ2-3; D perhaps matches TRBD2 (7 bases). Trimming shortened V by 0 bases and J by 4 bases, and 14 bases separated the two germline ends. This CDR3 region has 16 residues. CDR1 is LGHNA, CDR2 YNFKEQ, per germline. Here the CDR3 reads CASSQEGWGGPDTQYF. The CDR3 DNA follows: TGTGCCAGCAGCCAAGAAGGTTGGGGGGGCCCAGATACGCAGTATTTT.

The chain links TRBV10-1 to TRBJ2-2; D unresolved. Trimming stripped 6 bases from V and 7 bases from J, with 15 bases between. The CDR3 has 14 residues. Per the germline V gene, CDR1 is WNHNN and CDR2 is SYGVQD (reference sequence). The CDR3 bases are TGCGCCAGCAGAGGTAGTGCCGCTAGCGGGGAGCTGTTTTTT. Translation gives CASRGSAASGELFF.

V is TRBV5-1 and J is TRBJ2-5; D assignment may be TRBD1 or TRBD2 (5 bases each). The CDR3 runs 14 residues. Trimming removed 1 base at V and 5 bases at J, with 12 bases between. Per the germline V gene, CDR1 is SGHRS and CDR2 is YFSETQ. The CDR3 here is CASSLWGFGETQYF. As DNA, the CDR3 is TGCGCCAGCAGCTTGTGGGGGTTCGGGGAGACCCAGTACTTC.

This chain uses TRBV6-4 with TRBJ1-5; D call uncertain. Germline CDR1 reads MRHNA; CDR2 reads SNTAGT. The CDR3 length is 14 residues. V was trimmed by 6 bases and J by 0 bases, leaving 9 bases between them. CDR3 protein: CASRRTYSNQPQHF. The CDR3 coding sequence is TGTGCCAGCAGAAGGACGTATAGCAATCAGCCCCAGCATTTT.

The chain recombines TRBV5-1 with TRBJ1-1, with D unclear. Germline V gene lookup returns CDR1 SGHRS and CDR2 YFSETQ. Trimming pared 4 bases from V and 4 bases from J, leaving 11 bases between. The CDR3 is 13 residues long. The CDR3 coding sequence is TGCGCCAGCAGCCTCCCGTATGGCACTGAAGCTTTCTTT. It is translated as CASSLPYGTEAFF.

The rearrangement links TRBV6-1 to TRBJ1-1; D remains ambiguous. CDR1 MNHNS and CDR2 SASEGT come from the germline V gene. This CDR3 is 14 amino acids long. V lost 0 bases, J lost 5 bases, and 10 bases lay in between. The CDR3 spells CASSEAGRGTEAFF. The CDR3 coding sequence is TGTGCCAGCAGTGAAGCAGGTAGAGGGACTGAAGCTTTCTTT.

The chain has TRBV14 and TRBJ1-6; no clear D. From germline, CDR1 is SGHDN and CDR2 FVKESK. CDR3 length: 14 amino acids. V lost 0 bases and J lost 7, with 7 bases in between. This chain's CDR3 is CASSQDVANSPLHF. CDR3 DNA: TGTGCCAGCAGCCAAGATGTCGCCAATTCACCCCTCCACTTT.

V usage is TRBV6-4 and J usage is TRBJ2-3, with D perhaps TRBD1 (5 bases). V gave up 5 bases and J gave up 4 bases, with 16 bases separating them. Per the germline V gene, CDR1 is MRHNA and CDR2 is SNTAGT. This CDR3 spans 15 amino acids. The CDR3 loop is CASSPRSTGSDTQYF. The CDR3 DNA is TGTGCCAGCAGTCCTCGATCCACAGGCTCAGATACGCAGTATTTT.

J is TRBJ1-5 and V is TRBV27, with D tentatively TRBD1 (5 bases). CDR1 is MNHEY, CDR2 SMNVEV, per germline (reference sequence). Trimming took 4 bases from V and 7 from J, leaving 14 bases between them. This CDR3 spans 14 amino acids. The CDR3 spells CASSWGKFGQPQHF. Written as DNA, the CDR3 is TGTGCCAGCAGTTGGGGGAAGTTCGGACAGCCCCAGCATTTT.

The V call is TRBV9, the J call TRBJ2-5; TRBD1 is a possible D gene (6 bases). This CDR3 has 15 amino acids. V lost 4 bases to trimming and J lost 1 base, with 14 bases between them. CDR1 and CDR2 from the germline V gene are SGDLS and YYNGEE. The CDR3 DNA sequence: TGTGCCAGCAGCCCGCAAACAGGGATCCAAGAGACCCAGTACTTC. This codes for CASSPQTGIQETQYF.

This chain connects TRBV25-1 to TRBJ2-3; tentative D call: TRBD1 (5 bases). This CDR3 comprises 15 residues. V was trimmed by 1 base and J by 2 bases, leaving 10 bases between them. CDR1 and CDR2 from the germline V gene are MGHDK and SYGVNS. The CDR3 loop is CASSESRQYTDTQYF. As DNA, the CDR3 is TGTGCCAGCAGTGAATCGAGACAGTACACAGATACGCAGTATTTT.

The gene calls are TRBV7-3 and TRBJ2-3; D remains unclear. The CDR3 runs 14 residues. Per the germline V gene, CDR1 is SGHTA and CDR2 is FQGTGA. The V and J ends lost 1 base and 0 bases respectively, with 5 bases between them. CDR3 in DNA: TGTGCCAGCAGCTTAAGCGCGAGCACAGATACGCAGTATTTT. Protein product: CASSLSASTDTQYF. The full variable domain, with the rest looked up from reference TRBV7-3 and TRBJ2-3, is GAGVSQTPSNKVTEKGKYVELRCDPISGHTALYWYRQSLGQGPEFLIYFQGTGAADDSGLPNDRFFAVRPEGSVSTLKIQRTERGDSAVYLCASSLSASTDTQYFGPGTRLTVL.

The CDR3 sequence is CASSPGTGGFSGNTIYF. For the CDR3, the DNA is TGCGCCAGCAGCCCCGGGACAGGGGGATTCTCGGGAAACACCATATATTTT. This chain links TRBV5-1 with TRBJ1-3; 11 bases agree with TRBD1. Unmatched junction bases numbered 10, after V lost 4 bases and J lost 4 bases. Germline-derived CDR1 and CDR2 are SGHRS and YFSETQ. This CDR3 has 17 amino acids.